This record looks at one T cell receptor beta chain sequence and its context. Its cognate antigen is unknown. The data stem from a study of T cell responses to AZD1222 COVID-19 vaccine. Whole-study findings and limits: The donor group comprised mostly white British people and more females; the analysis possibly underestimated clonal diversity. Spike-specific TCR breadth rose after two AZD1222 doses, and depth rose as well. At baseline, seropositivity was found in only a handful of AZD1222 recipients.

Measured with immunoSEQ multiplex PCR; TCRdb has only the in-frame clones, and not every one. The table lists around 66,000 clones, 85% to 90% of them singletons. CDR1 and CDR2 (germline): GTSNPN, SVGIG (reference sequence). With 1 base removed from V and 0 bases from J, the gap between germline ends came to 12 bases. The CDR3 length is 15 residues. This receptor was taken from an adult who received the MenACWY meningococcal vaccine as a control. This chain joins TRBV30 and TRBJ1-2; D is unclear. Sequencing was performed on peripheral blood, taken 28 days after the second dose of the MenACWY control vaccine. The CDR3 here is CAWSDPGVTNYGYTF. CDR3 nucleotide sequence: TGTGCCTGGAGTGATCCCGGGGTGACTAACTATGGCTACACCTTC.